A selection of T cell receptor beta chains follows, all from one sample in a study of T cells after yellow fever vaccination. Via MiXCR, TCRdb re-called the 5' RACE reads, giving one row per CDR3 protein. This table has over 300,000 distinct CDR3 sequences, about 4% appearing once. Sequencing used PBMCs, obtained 5 days after the yellow fever booster vaccination. The receptor set was obtained from a man younger than 35 who received the YFV17D yellow fever vaccine. CDR3s include the opening cysteine and the closing phenylalanine or tryptophan. A D gene is named only where the DNA matches it firmly. Some rows have no size entry. The others give once, few or many, or a class for an expanded clone.

D	J	size	V	DNA	CDR3
-	TRBJ2-1	many	TRBV6-2/TRBV6-3	TGTGCCAGCAGTTACTCGATAGGTGGCCCTGAGCAGTTCTTC	CASSYSIGGPEQFF
TRBD1	TRBJ1-1	-	TRBV5-1	TGCGCCAGCAGCTTTTATGGGTCAGGGGGCTCGTACACTGAAGCTTTCTTT	CASSFYGSGGSYTEAFF
TRBD1	TRBJ1-1	few	TRBV5-1	TGCGCCAGCAGCGAGGGGACAGGGGCTGGAGCTTTCTTT	CASSEGTGAGAFF
-	TRBJ2-2	few	TRBV28	TGTGCCAGCTGGAGGGGGGGTAGGACCGGGGAGCTGTTTTTT	CASWRGGRTGELFF
-	TRBJ2-1	-	TRBV6-2/TRBV6-3	TGTGCCAGCAGGCCAGCCTTTGGGTCAGGGGAAGACAATGAGCAGTTCTTC	CASRPAFGSGEDNEQFF
TRBD1	TRBJ2-1	-	TRBV2	TGTGCCAGCTCGGACAGGGGGGATTTTGAGCAGTTCTTC	CASSDRGDFEQFF
TRBD1	TRBJ2-1	-	TRBV6-2/TRBV6-3	TGTGCCAGCAGTTACCCCAGGGGGTTTACCAATGAGCAGTTCTTC	CASSYPRGFTNEQFF
-	TRBJ1-5	few	TRBV7-8	TGTGCCAGCAGCTTATTGGTAGGGTACGGACAGCCCCAGCATTTT	CASSLLVGYGQPQHF
-	TRBJ2-2	-	TRBV6-1	TGTGCCAGCAGTGTCAGGGGAGGCACCGGGGAGCTGTTTTTT	CASSVRGGTGELFF
TRBD1	TRBJ2-2	few	TRBV19	TGTGCCAGTAGCGCCGGGACAGGAGGATCCCGGGAGCTGTTTTTT	CASSAGTGGSRELFF
-	TRBJ2-3	-	TRBV15	TGTGCCACCAGCAGAGATTGGGCCTCAACAGACACAGATACGCAGTATTTT	CATSRDWASTDTDTQYF
TRBD2	TRBJ2-3	-	TRBV6-4	TGTGCCAGCAGTGACTCCGGACTAGCTAGCACAGATACGCAGTATTTT	CASSDSGLASTDTQYF
-	TRBJ1-1	-	TRBV19	TGTGCCAGTAGCGAAAACGGGAACACTGAAGCTTTCTTT	CASSENGNTEAFF
-	TRBJ2-5	few	TRBV18	TGTGCCAGCTCACCCGGGACAAAAGAGACCCAGTACTTC	CASSPGTKETQYF
-	TRBJ2-3	many	TRBV4-3	TGCGCCAGCAGCTTCCGACCGGAACACACAGATACGCAGTATTTT	CASSFRPEHTDTQYF
-	TRBJ1-1	many	TRBV6-2/TRBV6-3	TGTGCCAGCAGTTTTTCCGGAAGACACAGGGAGGGTGAAGCTTTCTTT	CASSFSGRHREGEAFF
-	TRBJ2-2	-	TRBV27	TGTGCCAGCAGGATACTTGCTACCGGGGAGCTGTTTTTT	CASRILATGELFF
-	TRBJ2-1	few	TRBV6-2/TRBV6-3	TGTGCCAGCAGAGGGGGGCATCTAGATATGCGGAGTGAGCAGTTCTTC	CASRGGHLDMRSEQFF
-	TRBJ2-3	few	TRBV29-1	TGCAGCGTTGACGCTAACACAGATACGCAGTATTTT	CSVDANTDTQYF
-	TRBJ2-2	-	TRBV9	TGTGCCAGCAGCCCGGGCTCTGCCGGGGAGCTGTTTTTT	CASSPGSAGELFF
-	TRBJ2-1	few	TRBV11-2	TGTGCCAGCAGCTTTACTAGCTCTCGCTACAATGAGCAGTTCTTC	CASSFTSSRYNEQFF
TRBD1	TRBJ1-1	many	TRBV6-1	TGTGCCAGCAGTGCGGGACAGGGCCCTGAAGCTTTCTTT	CASSAGQGPEAFF
TRBD2	TRBJ2-1	few	TRBV7-3	TGTGCCAGCAGCTTAACTTTAGGACTAGTAGGTGAGCAGTTCTTC	CASSLTLGLVGEQFF
-	TRBJ2-5	few	TRBV5-1	TGCGCCAGCAGCTTGGCCGGGCGGGACCAAGAGACCCAGTACTTC	CASSLAGRDQETQYF
TRBD2	TRBJ2-1	many	TRBV18	TGTGCCAGCTCACCCTTAGCGGGGGGGAACTACAATGAGCAGTTCTTC	CASSPLAGGNYNEQFF
-	TRBJ1-1	few	TRBV28	TGTGCCAGCAAGGTGTGGGGTGGCACTGAAGCTTTCTTT	CASKVWGGTEAFF
-	TRBJ2-5	few	TRBV2	TGTGCCAGCAGTGAAGCAATCGGAGCGGGCCAAGAGACCCAGTACTTC	CASSEAIGAGQETQYF
-	TRBJ1-4	few	TRBV18	TGTGCCAGCTCACCGAGGGCGACTAATGAAAAACTGTTTTTT	CASSPRATNEKLFF
-	TRBJ1-2	-	TRBV14	TGTGCCAGCAGCCAAGACAGCCGGTATGGCTACACCTTC	CASSQDSRYGYTF
TRBD2	TRBJ2-5	few	TRBV7-9	TGTGCCAGCAGCCCACAACTAGCGGGGGTAGAGACCCAGTACTTC	CASSPQLAGVETQYF
-	TRBJ1-2	few	TRBV4-1	TGCGCCAGCAGCCAACCTAGGACAACTCGTTATGGCTACACCTTC	CASSQPRTTRYGYTF
-	TRBJ1-2	many	TRBV18	TGTGCCAGCTCACCTTCGCCAGCCCAGGGTGGCTACACCTTC	CASSPSPAQGGYTF
TRBD2	TRBJ2-1	many	TRBV12-3/TRBV12-4	TGTGCCAGCAAACCGGGGGGGAGGCGTGATGAGCAGTTCTTC	CASKPGGRRDEQFF
-	TRBJ1-5	-	TRBV12-3/TRBV12-4	TGTGCCAGCAGTAGCACTAGCAATCAGCCCCAGCATTTT	CASSSTSNQPQHF
-	TRBJ2-7	few	TRBV7-2	TGTGCCAGCAGCCCCCTGGGCCCGGGGTCCTACGAGCAGTACTTC	CASSPLGPGSYEQYF
-	TRBJ1-1	-	TRBV10-2	TGCGCCAGCACCGGACGGAATGTAGCTTTCTTT	CASTGRNVAFF
TRBD1	TRBJ2-3	many	TRBV5-6	TGTGCCAGCAGCTGGGATCGAACAGGGGGGACAGATACGCAGTATTTT	CASSWDRTGGTDTQYF
-	TRBJ2-3	-	TRBV6-6	TGTGCCAGCATCTCGGGACGCACAGATACGCAGTATTTT	CASISGRTDTQYF
-	TRBJ1-2	-	TRBV18	TGTGCCAGCTCACCACTCGACGGAGGAGTTGCGGGCTACACCTTC	CASSPLDGGVAGYTF
-	TRBJ1-4	few	TRBV4-2	TGTGCCAGCAGCCCCTCCTACAGGGTCCCAACTAATGAAAAACTGTTTTTT	CASSPSYRVPTNEKLFF
TRBD2	TRBJ2-5	few	TRBV24-1	TGTGCCACCATGGGGGGGTACAGCCAAGAGACCCAGTACTTC	CATMGGYSQETQYF
TRBD1	TRBJ2-2	-	TRBV5-1	TGCGCCAGCAGCTCAATGGGACAGGGATACACCGGGGAGCTGTTTTTT	CASSSMGQGYTGELFF
-	TRBJ1-1	-	TRBV6-2/TRBV6-3	TGTGCCAGCACCGACGGAGTGAACACTGAAGCTTTCTTT	CASTDGVNTEAFF
-	TRBJ2-7	few	TRBV19	TGTGCCAGTAGTCAACGGGCCGCAGGCGGGCAGTACTTC	CASSQRAAGGQYF
TRBD1	TRBJ2-1	many	TRBV20-1	TGCAGTGCTAGGGACAGGGTAGTGGGGCGGGAGTTCTTC	CSARDRVVGREFF
-	TRBJ2-1	few	TRBV7-6	TGTGCCAGCAGCTCGACTCGCTTCTCGGAGCAGTTCTTC	CASSSTRFSEQFF
-	TRBJ2-2	many	TRBV15	TGTGCCACCACCCCCGGGACAAAGAACACCGGGGAGCTGTTTTTT	CATTPGTKNTGELFF
-	TRBJ2-7	-	TRBV4-2	TGTGCCAGCAGCCATGGAGACCAGGGAATCTCCTACGAGCAGTACTTC	CASSHGDQGISYEQYF
TRBD1	TRBJ2-1	many	TRBV5-1	TGCGCCAGCAGCTCGGACAGGGAAGGGAATGAGCAGTTCTTC	CASSSDREGNEQFF
-	TRBJ2-2	few	TRBV2	TGTGCCAGCAGTGAAGCGAGGGGGTTCGGGGAGCTGTTTTTT	CASSEARGFGELFF
-	TRBJ1-6	-	TRBV5-1	TGCGCCAGCAGCTTGGATATAGGGGGCTCCTATAATTCACCCCTCCACTTT	CASSLDIGGSYNSPLHF
-	TRBJ2-3	-	TRBV11-2	-	CASSLWGQGNPDTRYF
-	TRBJ1-1	-	TRBV24-1	TGTGCCACCAGTGGGGGGTCGAACACTGAAGCTTTCTTT	CATSGGSNTEAFF
-	TRBJ2-5	-	TRBV5-1	TGCGCCAGCAGTGGACAGCCGGATGTGCAAGAGACCCAGTACTTC	CASSGQPDVQETQYF
-	TRBJ1-3	few	TRBV24-1	TGTGCCACCAGTACAGAGTCTGGAAACACCATATATTTT	CATSTESGNTIYF
TRBD1	TRBJ1-1	many	TRBV7-6	TGTGCCAGCAGCACTTTCAGGGGGTTGAACACTGAAGCTTTCTTT	CASSTFRGLNTEAFF
-	TRBJ1-5	-	TRBV4-1	TGCGCCAGCAGCCAATCTAGCAATCAGCCCCAGCATTTT	CASSQSSNQPQHF
TRBD1	TRBJ2-1	-	TRBV5-8	TGTGCCAGCAGCGAAGAGGGACAGATGTACAATGAGCAGTTCTTC	CASSEEGQMYNEQFF